This TCR beta chain was observed in a study of breast tumors, draining lymph nodes, adjacent tissues. Broader study findings: Most tumor T cells seemingly derive from lymph node, then expand in tumor. The lymph node origin of tumor T cells was framed as consistent with a hypothesis, not demonstrated. Tumor and nontumor repertoires were significantly more similar in luminal-like than in basal-like breast cancer. Compared with lymph nodes, tumors were less diverse; compared with nontumor tissue, more.

Ten or more counts support this clonotype. Its antigen remains unidentified. Germline CDR1 reads LNHDA; CDR2 reads SQIVND (reference sequence). This CDR3 has 14 amino acids. Trimming removed 5 bases at V and 2 bases at J, with 12 bases between. TCRdb reprocessed the multiplex PCR reads via MiXCR and lists one record per CDR3 protein. The top ten hold around 2.3% of the sample, which has around 150,000 distinct CDR3 sequences, 30% to 35% seen once. Samples came from axillary lymph nodes draining the breast cancer. The source of this sequence is a female donor with breast cancer. Some clones in this sample may be carry-over from other donors' samples. The material sequenced was axillary lymph node tissue. The chain links TRBV19 to TRBJ1-2; D is unresolved. CDR3 in DNA: TGTGCCAGTAGTTTTAGACACGAAAACTATGGCTACACCTTC. Translation gives CASSFRHENYGYTF.